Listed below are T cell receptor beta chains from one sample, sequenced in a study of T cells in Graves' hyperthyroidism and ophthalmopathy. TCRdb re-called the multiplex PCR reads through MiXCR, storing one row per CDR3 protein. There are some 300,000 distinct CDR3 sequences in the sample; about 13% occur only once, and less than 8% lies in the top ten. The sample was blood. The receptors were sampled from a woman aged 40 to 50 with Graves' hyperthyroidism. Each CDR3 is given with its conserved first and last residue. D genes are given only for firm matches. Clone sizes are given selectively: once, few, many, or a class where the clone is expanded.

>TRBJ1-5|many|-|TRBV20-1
TGCAGTGCTACCGAGCGGGGTCTCGGCAATCAGCCCCAGCATTTT
CSATERGLGNQPQHF
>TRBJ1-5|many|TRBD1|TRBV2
TGTGCCAGCAGCCACGACAGGGCGAGCAATCAGCCCCAGCATTTT
CASSHDRASNQPQHF
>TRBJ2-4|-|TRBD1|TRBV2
TGTGCCAGCAGTGGACAGGGTTACTCTGACATTCAGTACTTC
CASSGQGYSDIQYF
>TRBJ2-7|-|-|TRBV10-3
TGTGCCATCAGTGAGTCCCGGGATGGAGAGCAGTACTTC
CAISESRDGEQYF
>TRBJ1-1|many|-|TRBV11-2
TGTGCCAGCAGCTTAGATCGGACAAGTGGTGCAGCTGAAGCTTTCTTT
CASSLDRTSGAAEAFF
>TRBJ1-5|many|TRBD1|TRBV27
TGTGCCAGCAGGAATACAGGGGCAAATCAGCCCCAGCATTTT
CASRNTGANQPQHF
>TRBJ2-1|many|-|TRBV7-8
TGTGCCAGCAGCCCGGAACGGTGGAGTGAGCAGTTCTTC
CASSPERWSEQFF
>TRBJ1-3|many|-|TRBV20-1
TGCAGTGCTAGAGATGCCTCCGCGGTCGGAAACACCATATATTTT
CSARDASAVGNTIYF
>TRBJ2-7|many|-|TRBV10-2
TGCGCCAGCAGTGACCAGTCTCTGGGCGAGCAGTACTTC
CASSDQSLGEQYF
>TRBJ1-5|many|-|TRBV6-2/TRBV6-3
TGTGCCAGCAGTGGGCAGCCGTATCAGCCCCAGCATTTT
CASSGQPYQPQHF
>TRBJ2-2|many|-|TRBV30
TGTGCCTGGAACCGGGAGAGGGCCGGGGAGCTGTTTTTT
CAWNRERAGELFF
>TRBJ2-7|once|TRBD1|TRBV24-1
TGTGCCACCAGTGACAGCCCCCGGCCGGGACAGGAGGGATACGAGCAGTACTTC
CATSDSPRPGQEGYEQYF
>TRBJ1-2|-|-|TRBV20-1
TGCAGTGCTACTAGTACAGGGAAGGGACTTGGCTACACCTTC
CSATSTGKGLGYTF
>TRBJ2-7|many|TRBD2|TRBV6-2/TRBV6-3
TGTGCCAGCAGCTTTCTAGCGGGAGCCGACGAGCAGTACTTC
CASSFLAGADEQYF
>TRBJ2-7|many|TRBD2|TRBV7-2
TGTGCCTCGAAGGCACTAGCGGGAGGGTACGAGCAGTACTTC
CASKALAGGYEQYF
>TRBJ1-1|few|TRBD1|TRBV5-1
TGCGCCAGCAGCTTGACGGGACAGTCTTTAACGGCTTTCTTT
CASSLTGQSLTAFF
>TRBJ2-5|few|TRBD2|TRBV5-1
TGCGCCAGCAGCCCGGTAGCGGGAGGACCTCAAGAGACCCAGTACTTC
CASSPVAGGPQETQYF
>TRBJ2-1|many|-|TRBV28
TGTGCCAGCAGTACACCACAGGGCGTCATCACCTACAATGAGCAGTTCTTC
CASSTPQGVITYNEQFF
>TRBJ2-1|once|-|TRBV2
TGTGCCAGCAGTGACGGTAGGACCTACAATGAGCAGTTCTTC
CASSDGRTYNEQFF
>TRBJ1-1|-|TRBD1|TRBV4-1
TGCGCCAGCAGCCAGGACAGGGGGGCTACTGAAGCTTTCTTT
CASSQDRGATEAFF
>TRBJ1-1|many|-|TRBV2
TGTGCCAGCAGTGAGTCCCTGGGGACTGAAGCTTTCTTT
CASSESLGTEAFF
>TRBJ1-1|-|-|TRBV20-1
TGCAGTGCTAGAGTTAGGGATAGGCCGACTGAAGCTTTCTTT
CSARVRDRPTEAFF
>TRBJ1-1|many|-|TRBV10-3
TGTGCCATCAGTGAGTCGCACGGCAGTAACACTGAAGCTTTCTTT
CAISESHGSNTEAFF
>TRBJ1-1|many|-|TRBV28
TGTGCCAGCACCCTCCCCGGCGGGCGGGAAGCTTTCTTT
CASTLPGGREAFF
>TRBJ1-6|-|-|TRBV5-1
TGCGCCAGCAGCCCGCGGGGGGAAGGGGGATCACCCCTCCACTTT
CASSPRGEGGSPLHF
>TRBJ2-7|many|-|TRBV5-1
TGCGCCAGCAGCTGGGGCGACTACGAGCAGTACTTC
CASSWGDYEQYF
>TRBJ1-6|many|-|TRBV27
TGTGCCAGCAGCCCTATAGGCTCACCCCTCCACTTT
CASSPIGSPLHF
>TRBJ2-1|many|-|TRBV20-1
TGCAGTGCTCCCCGACTCAATGAGCAGTTCTTC
CSAPRLNEQFF
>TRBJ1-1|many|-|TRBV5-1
TGCGCCAGCAGCTCAGGAACGGGGAAAGCTTTCTTT
CASSSGTGKAFF
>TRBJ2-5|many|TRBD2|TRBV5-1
TGCGCCAGCAGCCGGGGACTAGCGGCTCAAGAGACCCAGTACTTC
CASSRGLAAQETQYF
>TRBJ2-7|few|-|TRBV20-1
TGCAGTGGTAAAGCCGAGACTGAAGCCTACGAGCAGTACTTC
CSGKAETEAYEQYF
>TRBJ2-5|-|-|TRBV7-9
TGTGCCAGCAGCTTAGTAGGGCGGAGGGAGGAGACCCAGTACTTC
CASSLVGRREETQYF
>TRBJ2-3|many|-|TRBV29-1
TGCAGCGTTGAGGATGGAATAGATACGCAGTATTTT
CSVEDGIDTQYF
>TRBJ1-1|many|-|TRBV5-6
TGTGCCAGCAGACTCGGACTGAACATGAACACTGAAGCTTTCTTT
CASRLGLNMNTEAFF
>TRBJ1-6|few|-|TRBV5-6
TGTGCCAGCAGCTTGGGTCTGGGGGCTGGAAATTCACCCCTCCACTTT
CASSLGLGAGNSPLHF
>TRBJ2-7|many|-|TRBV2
TGTGCCAGTTCCGGACAGAGCCGATACGAGCAGTACTTC
CASSGQSRYEQYF
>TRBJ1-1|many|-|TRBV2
TGTGCCAGCACCTCGAATGGGGGGGCTAGTGAAGCTTTCTTT
CASTSNGGASEAFF
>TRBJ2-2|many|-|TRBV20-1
TGCAGTGCTAGAAACACTAACACCGGGGAGCTGTTTTTT
CSARNTNTGELFF
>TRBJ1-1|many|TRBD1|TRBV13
TGTGCCAGCAGCTTAGTCTCCGGGACAGGGAACACTGAAGCTTTCTTT
CASSLVSGTGNTEAFF
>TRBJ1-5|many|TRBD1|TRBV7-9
TGTGCCAGCAGCCCCGGGACAGGACCTAACAATCAGCCCCAGCATTTT
CASSPGTGPNNQPQHF
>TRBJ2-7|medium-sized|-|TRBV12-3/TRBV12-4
TGTGCCAGCAGTTTTAGTCTTAGTGAGGGGCCGGCCGAGCAGTACTTC
CASSFSLSEGPAEQYF
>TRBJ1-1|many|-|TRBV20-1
TGCAGTGCAAACCCAGGGGCGGGAAACACTGAAGCTTTCTTT
CSANPGAGNTEAFF
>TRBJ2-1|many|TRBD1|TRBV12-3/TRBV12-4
TGTGCCAGCGTCCGGGACAGGGTTAGCAATGAGCAGTTCTTC
CASVRDRVSNEQFF
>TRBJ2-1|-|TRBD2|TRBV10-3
TGTGCCATCAGGCGGTCTAGCGGGAGTCTTGAGCAGTTCTTC
CAIRRSSGSLEQFF
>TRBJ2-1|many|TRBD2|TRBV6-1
TGTGCCAGCAGTGAAAGACTAGCGGGTTCCTACAATGAGCAGTTCTTC
CASSERLAGSYNEQFF
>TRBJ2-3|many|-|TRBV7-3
TGTGCCAGCAGCCCCTCATCTAGCACAGATACGCAGTATTTT
CASSPSSSTDTQYF
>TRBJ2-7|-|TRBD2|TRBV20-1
TGCAGTGCGAGCCGACTAGCGTGGAGCTACGAGCAGTACTTC
CSASRLAWSYEQYF
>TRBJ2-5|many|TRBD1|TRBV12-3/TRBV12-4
TGTGCCAGCAGCCGGTACAGGGGAGAAGAGACCCAGTACTTC
CASSRYRGEETQYF